This is a list of T cell receptor beta chains from one sample in a study of T cell responses to AZD1222 COVID-19 vaccine. The protocol was immunoSEQ multiplex PCR, while the TCRdb copy is restricted to in-frame clones and leaves out a portion. Of roughly 90,000 clones in the sample, 85% to 90% were seen once. The specimen was peripheral blood, collected 28 days after the second AZD1222 dose. Receptor source: an adult who received the AZD1222 COVID-19 vaccine. The CDR3 runs from the conserved cysteine through the conserved F or W. A D gene is named only where the DNA matches it firmly. Clone sizes are given selectively: once, few, many, or a class where the clone is expanded.

J: TRBJ1-2
D: TRBD1
size: .
V: TRBV28
CDR3: CASSLWVPRDSNYGYTF
DNA: TGTGCCAGCAGTTTATGGGTTCCAAGGGACAGTAACTATGGCTACACCTTC

J: TRBJ2-1
D: TRBD2
size: .
V: TRBV4-2
CDR3: CASSQDYGGSYNEQFF
DNA: TGTGCCAGCAGCCAAGATTACGGGGGGTCCTACAATGAGCAGTTCTTC

J: TRBJ2-7
D: TRBD2
size: once
V: TRBV19
CDR3: CASSILAGVSYEQYF
DNA: TGTGCCAGTAGTATACTAGCGGGAGTGTCCTACGAGCAGTACTTC

J: TRBJ2-5
D: .
size: .
V: TRBV11-2
CDR3: CASSLGGQETQYF
DNA: TGTGCCAGCAGCTTAGGGGGCCAAGAGACCCAGTACTTC

J: TRBJ2-2
D: .
size: .
V: TRBV30
CDR3: CAWSVRPSGELFF
DNA: TGTGCCTGGAGTGTACGCCCGTCGGGGGAGCTGTTTTTT

J: TRBJ2-3
D: .
size: .
V: TRBV9
CDR3: CASSVEGMGDTQYF
DNA: TGTGCCAGCAGCGTAGAAGGGATGGGGGATACGCAGTATTTT

J: TRBJ2-2
D: TRBD1
size: .
V: TRBV5-4
CDR3: CASSLGTGTDNTGELFF
DNA: TGTGCCAGCAGCTTGGGGACCGGGACAGATAACACCGGGGAGCTGTTTTTT

J: TRBJ1-1
D: TRBD1
size: .
V: TRBV30
CDR3: CAWRTGGASEAFF
DNA: TGTGCCTGGAGAACAGGGGGCGCATCTGAAGCTTTCTTT

J: TRBJ2-1
D: TRBD2
size: .
V: TRBV7-2
CDR3: CASSSSGGSYNEQFF
DNA: TGTGCCAGCAGCTCTAGCGGGGGCTCCTACAATGAGCAGTTCTTC

J: TRBJ2-3
D: TRBD2
size: .
V: TRBV3-1/TRBV3-2
CDR3: CASSQGLADYTDTQYF
DNA: TGTGCCAGCAGCCAAGGGCTAGCGGACTACACAGATACGCAGTATTTT

J: TRBJ1-5
D: .
size: .
V: TRBV4-3
CDR3: CASRKGGGWQPQHF
DNA: TGCGCCAGCAGGAAAGGAGGGGGTTGGCAGCCCCAGCATTTT

J: TRBJ1-1
D: .
size: .
V: TRBV28
CDR3: CASSPAGMKGGRIEAFF
DNA: TGTGCCAGCAGCCCGGCCGGGATGAAGGGGGGGAGAATAGAAGCTTTCTTT

J: TRBJ2-3
D: .
size: .
V: TRBV27
CDR3: CASSLSIGADTQYF
DNA: TGTGCCAGCAGTTTATCGATCGGGGCAGATACGCAGTATTTT

J: TRBJ2-1
D: TRBD1
size: .
V: TRBV6-4
CDR3: CASSEGTGESHEQFF
DNA: TGTGCCAGCAGTGAGGGGACAGGGGAGAGTCATGAGCAGTTCTTC

J: TRBJ1-1
D: .
size: .
V: TRBV9
CDR3: CASSVFESGTEAFF
DNA: TGTGCCAGCAGCGTTTTTGAGTCGGGCACTGAAGCTTTCTTT

J: TRBJ2-1
D: TRBD1
size: .
V: TRBV7-3
CDR3: CASSRGDRVNEQFF
DNA: TGTGCCAGCAGCCGTGGGGACAGGGTCAATGAGCAGTTCTTC

J: TRBJ2-3
D: .
size: .
V: TRBV10-2
CDR3: CASSWTTDTQYF
DNA: TGCGCCAGCTCCTGGACTACAGATACGCAGTATTTT

J: TRBJ1-5
D: .
size: .
V: TRBV5-1
CDR3: CASSLYPGEEQPQHF
DNA: TGCGCCAGCAGCTTGTACCCAGGGGAGGAGCAGCCCCAGCATTTT

J: TRBJ1-2
D: .
size: once
V: TRBV18
CDR3: CASSPDSQAAYGYTF
DNA: TGTGCCAGCTCACCCGATTCACAGGCCGCCTATGGCTACACCTTC